A selection of T cell receptor beta chains follows, all from one sample in a study of cytomegalovirus exposure and HLA in healthy donors. Profiling relied on immunoSEQ multiplex PCR, and the TCRdb table lists in-frame clones only, not all of them. The table includes fewer than 55,000 clones, 55% to 75% detected once. Sequencing was carried out using PBMCs. The receptors come from a man aged 55 to 70 in good health and CMV-seropositive. CDR3s include the opening cysteine and the closing phenylalanine or tryptophan. D genes are given only for firm matches. Clone size, where shown, is once, few, many, or a class for clones that have expanded.

TRBJ1-5 | TRBV6-1 | TRBD1 | few | TGTGCCAGCAGTGGCGGACAGGGTGGTCAGCCCCAGCATTTT | CASSGGQGGQPQHF
TRBJ2-7 | TRBV9 | - | few | TGTGCCAGCAGCGTATCGCCTTCCGGAGCCCAGTACGAGCAGTACTTC | CASSVSPSGAQYEQYF
TRBJ2-5 | TRBV7-9 | TRBD1 | - | TGTGCCAGCAGCTCAGCCAGGGCACAGGGGGCGGAAGAGACCCAGTACTTC | CASSSARAQGAEETQYF
TRBJ2-7 | TRBV7-9 | TRBD2 | - | TGTGCCAGCAGCTTCCCAACTAGCGGGGGAGATTACGAGCAGTACTTC | CASSFPTSGGDYEQYF
TRBJ1-2 | TRBV5-4 | TRBD1 | - | TGTGCCAGCAGCCAGGACAGACAGGGGGCTCGGATCTATGGCTACACCTTC | CASSQDRQGARIYGYTF
TRBJ2-1 | TRBV7-2 | TRBD1 | - | TGTGCCAGCAGCTCCTCCGGGACAGTTTACAATGAGCAGTTCTTC | CASSSSGTVYNEQFF
TRBJ2-7 | TRBV4-1 | TRBD2 | - | TGCGCCAGCAGCCAAGAGTCTAGCGGGAGGGCCGGATACGAGCAGTACTTC | CASSQESSGRAGYEQYF
TRBJ1-3 | TRBV5-4 | - | - | TGTGCCAGCAGCCCCGGGATCTCTGGAAACACCATATATTTT | CASSPGISGNTIYF
TRBJ2-7 | TRBV11-2 | - | - | TGTGCCAGCAGCGAAATCCGAGGGCGCGGGGCGAGAGTGTACGAGCAGTACTTC | CASSEIRGRGARVYEQYF
TRBJ2-3 | TRBV30 | - | - | TGTGCCTGGCGAGTCGGAGCTACGCAGTATTTT | CAWRVGATQYF
TRBJ1-1 | TRBV6-6 | TRBD1 | few | TGTGCCAGCAGCTATGGGACAGAAGAAGCTTTCTTT | CASSYGTEEAFF
TRBJ2-7 | TRBV4-3 | TRBD2 | - | TGCGCCAGCAGCCAGGATTTTGTCTCATCGGCGGGAGGTGTCTACGAGCAGTACTTC | CASSQDFVSSAGGVYEQYF
TRBJ2-1 | TRBV11-3 | - | few | TGTGCCAGCAGCTTAGACGGGAGTTCATACAATGAGCAGTTCTTC | CASSLDGSSYNEQFF
TRBJ2-7 | TRBV6-5 | TRBD1 | - | TGTGCCAGCAGCCAGTCGGGACAGGGGTACGAGCAGTACTTC | CASSQSGQGYEQYF
TRBJ2-7 | TRBV7-2 | TRBD2 | - | TGTGCCAGCAGCTATCAACTAGCGGGCTACGAGCAGTACTTC | CASSYQLAGYEQYF
TRBJ2-7 | TRBV14 | TRBD2 | - | TGTGCCAGCAGTTCACTAGCGGGGGGCTACGAGCAGTACTTC | CASSSLAGGYEQYF
TRBJ2-7 | TRBV11-2 | TRBD2 | - | TGTGCCAGCAGCTCGGAGACTAGCGGGAGACGGTACGAGCAGTACTTC | CASSSETSGRRYEQYF
TRBJ1-1 | TRBV4-3 | - | - | TGCGCCAGCAGCCAGGAGACGGATATGAACACTGAAGCTTTCTTT | CASSQETDMNTEAFF
TRBJ2-5 | TRBV4-3 | TRBD2 | - | TGCGCCAGCAGCCCTACTAGCGGGAGGGCCCAAGAGACCCAGTACTTC | CASSPTSGRAQETQYF
TRBJ2-1 | TRBV20-1 | - | - | TGCAGTGCTATAGAGGGGCTGGGAAGGCTCTTC | CSAIEGLGRLF
TRBJ1-4 | TRBV28 | - | - | TGTGCCAGCAGCCCGGGGGGCCTAAGTGAAAAACTGTTTTTT | CASSPGGLSEKLFF
TRBJ2-7 | TRBV19 | - | few | TGTGCCAGTAGTAACACCTCCTACGAGCAGTACTTC | CASSNTSYEQYF
TRBJ2-7 | TRBV10-3 | TRBD2 | - | TGTGCCATCAGTGAGTCGTGGGGGACTAGCTCCTACGAGCAGTACTTC | CAISESWGTSSYEQYF
TRBJ1-4 | TRBV5-1 | - | - | TGCGCCAGCAGCTTGGGGTCCGATCAGGGCGAAAAACTGTTTTTT | CASSLGSDQGEKLFF
TRBJ2-5 | TRBV9 | TRBD2 | - | TGTGCCAGCAGCGTAGCCACGGGAGGTTCCCAAGAGACCCAGTACTTC | CASSVATGGSQETQYF
TRBJ1-4 | TRBV27 | - | once | TGTGCCAGCACCCCGAGCTGGGGGGCGCGGGGGAATGAAAAACTGTTTTTT | CASTPSWGARGNEKLFF
TRBJ2-5 | TRBV4-1 | - | few | TGCGCCAGCAGCCGACTCCTTCAAGAGACCCAGTACTTC | CASSRLLQETQYF
TRBJ2-2 | TRBV18 | TRBD2 | - | TGTGCCAGCTCACTCGGACTAGCGGAAACCGGGGAGCTGTTTTTT | CASSLGLAETGELFF
TRBJ2-7 | TRBV9 | TRBD1 | - | TGTGCCAGCAGCGTAGGGGGGACAGGGGAAGGTGAGCAGTACTTC | CASSVGGTGEGEQYF
TRBJ2-1 | TRBV7-9 | TRBD2 | - | TGTGCCAGCAGCCCCGTAGCGGGAGGTAGGAACAATGAGCAGTTCTTC | CASSPVAGGRNNEQFF
TRBJ2-7 | TRBV4-1 | - | - | TGCGCCAGCAGCCAACAACAGGGTTATTGGTACGAGCAGTACTTC | CASSQQQGYWYEQYF
TRBJ1-2 | TRBV30 | TRBD1 | - | TGTGCCTGGAGTGCCCCAGGGGGTAACTATGGCTACACCTTC | CAWSAPGGNYGYTF
TRBJ1-5 | TRBV6-1 | - | - | TGTGCCAGCAGTGGGACAGTCGAAAGTAAGCCCCAGCATTTT | CASSGTVESKPQHF
TRBJ2-1 | TRBV30 | TRBD2 | - | TGTGCCTGGAGGCTGGGGACTACATTAGGTGAGCAGTTCTTC | CAWRLGTTLGEQFF
TRBJ2-1 | TRBV10-3 | TRBD1 | - | TGTGCCATCAGGGGGACAGGCCCAGATGAGCAGTTCTTC | CAIRGTGPDEQFF
TRBJ1-5 | TRBV19 | TRBD1 | - | TGTGCCAGTAGCGACAGGGGATTTAATCAGCCCCAGCATTTT | CASSDRGFNQPQHF
TRBJ2-1 | TRBV28 | TRBD2 | - | TGTGCCAGCAGTTTATCGGGGGGCTCCTACAATGAGCAGTTCTTC | CASSLSGGSYNEQFF
TRBJ1-5 | TRBV28 | - | - | TGTGCCAGCAGTTTTTGGCGGGCTGATAGCAATCAGCCCCAGCATTTT | CASSFWRADSNQPQHF
TRBJ1-4 | TRBV15 | - | once | TGTGCCACCAGCATGGGGCAGGGGTATCTGGAAAAACTGTTTTTT | CATSMGQGYLEKLFF
TRBJ2-1 | TRBV19 | TRBD2 | - | TGTGCCAGTTCGAGCGGGGGCCCCTACAATGAGCAGTTCTTC | CASSSGGPYNEQFF
TRBJ2-1 | TRBV9 | - | - | TGTGCCAGCAGCGTAGCGGGGTTTATCCAGAATGAGCAGTTCTTC | CASSVAGFIQNEQFF
TRBJ1-2 | TRBV7-2 | TRBD1 | - | TGTGCCAGCAGCCCGGGACAGGGGGTTTATGGCTACACCTTC | CASSPGQGVYGYTF
TRBJ2-7 | TRBV6-1 | - | - | TGTGCCAGCAGGGGTGGAGCTCCTTACGAGCAGTACTTC | CASRGGAPYEQYF
TRBJ1-1 | TRBV5-6 | TRBD1 | few | TGTGCCAGCAGCTTGCTTAGGGACAGTGCTTTGAACACTGAAGCTTTCTTT | CASSLLRDSALNTEAFF
TRBJ2-7 | TRBV29-1 | TRBD1 | - | TGCAGCGTTGGGACAGGGTTCGACGAGCAGTACTTC | CSVGTGFDEQYF
TRBJ2-2 | TRBV7-2 | TRBD2 | - | TGTGCCAGCAGCACAACGGTGCTAGCGGGAGGATGGTACACCGGGGAGCTGTTTTTT | CASSTTVLAGGWYTGELFF
TRBJ2-1 | TRBV6-5 | - | - | TGTGCCAGCCTTGGGGAGGATGAGCAGTTCTTC | CASLGEDEQFF
TRBJ1-5 | TRBV7-2 | - | - | TGTGCCAGCAGCGACAGGATAAATCAGCCCCAGCATTTT | CASSDRINQPQHF
TRBJ1-1 | TRBV2 | - | - | TGTGCCAGCAGTGAAGCTGAGGGCATCACTGAAGCTTTCTTT | CASSEAEGITEAFF